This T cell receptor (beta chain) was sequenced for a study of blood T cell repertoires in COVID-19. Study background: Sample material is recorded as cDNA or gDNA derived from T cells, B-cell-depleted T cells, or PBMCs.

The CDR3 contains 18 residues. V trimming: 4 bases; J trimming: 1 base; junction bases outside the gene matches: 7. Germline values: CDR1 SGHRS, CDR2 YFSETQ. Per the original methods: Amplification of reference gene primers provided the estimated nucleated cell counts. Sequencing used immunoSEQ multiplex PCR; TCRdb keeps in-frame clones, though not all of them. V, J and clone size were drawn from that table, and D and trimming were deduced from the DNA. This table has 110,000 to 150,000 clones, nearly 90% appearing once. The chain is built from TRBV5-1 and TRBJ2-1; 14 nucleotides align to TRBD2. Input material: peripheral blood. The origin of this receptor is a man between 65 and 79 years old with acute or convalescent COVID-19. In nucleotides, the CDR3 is TGCGCCAGCAGCAGCTGGACTAGCGGGAGGTTATCCTACAATGAGCAGTTCTTC. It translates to CASSSWTSGRLSYNEQFF.